The clone carrying this TCR beta chain was observed a few times. Its antigen is not known. Measured with immunoSEQ multiplex PCR; TCRdb has only the in-frame clones, and not every one. The table includes 2,200 or so clones, 60% to 85% detected once. This entry comes from a study of CD8 T cell repertoires and HIV-1 epitope variants. The wider study: Twenty-five autologous and known Gag and Nef epitope variant peptides each stimulated T cells separately. Epitopes were three Gag families plus Nef HW9 and YT9. Enriched T cells were co-cultured with equal numbers of autologous T cell-negative antigen-presenting cells.

The origin of this receptor is a male donor with HIV. The sequenced sample was cultured CD8+ T cells derived from PBMCs.

CDR3 loop: CASSLAGIGTGYETQYF. As DNA, the CDR3 is TGTGCCAGCAGCTTGGCCGGTATAGGGACAGGGTACGAGACCCAGTACTTC. This rearrangement joins TRBV5-4 to TRBJ2-5; 9 bases map to TRBD1. The V segment lost 0 bases and the J segment 5 bases; nucleotides outside the gene matches: 11. CDR1 and CDR2 (germline): SGHNT, YYREEE (reference sequence). The CDR3 has 17 residues.